This T cell receptor (beta chain) was identified during a study of OX40 agonist ivuxolimab in advanced cancers. Broader study findings: Among expanded peripheral T cells, antigen specificity went undetermined.

Remarks on this clone: Its antigen is still unknown.

Using immunoSEQ multiplex PCR, the repertoire was profiled, and TCRdb retains in-frame clones only, with some absent. This table has tens of thousands of clones, approximately 79% appearing once. CDR3 size: 14 residues. Germline-derived CDR1 and CDR2 are SGHRS and YFSETQ. Trimming stripped 4 bases from V and 8 bases from J, with 18 bases between. Specimen: CD4+ or CD8+ T cells sorted from blood, collected in a trial of the OX40 agonist ivuxolimab. The clonotype originates from an adult with an advanced solid tumor such as melanoma, head and neck, liver or kidney cancer. V gene TRBV5-1 combines with J gene TRBJ1-2; weak D call: TRBD1 (5 bases). CDR3 protein: CASSIDRQSSGYTF. The CDR3 DNA reads as TGCGCCAGCAGCATAGACCGACAGAGCTCCGGCTACACCTTC. Full variable domain (missing parts from reference TRBV5-1 and TRBJ1-2): KAGVTQTPRYLIKTRGQQVTLSCSPISGHRSVSWYQQTPGQGLQFLFEYFSETQRNKGNFPGRFSGRQFSNSRSEMNVSTLELGDSALYLCASSIDRQSSGYTFGSGTRLTVV.